Below are 8 T cell receptor beta chains sequenced from a single sample in a study of CD8+CD57+ T cells in acquired aplastic anemia. Patients chosen for sequencing had CD8+CD57+ cells that had expanded, as shown by flow cytometry. The study profiled TCR beta VDJ and CDR3 using genomic DNA as template. TCRdb re-analysed the reads in MiXCR, keeping a single row per CDR3 protein. The sample records just over 200,000 distinct CDR3 sequences, over 55% being singletons. Material for sequencing was sorted CD4+, CD8+, or CD8+CD57+ T cells (not recorded which) from PBMCs. These receptors all come from a human donor with aplastic anemia.

The chain has TRBV7-9 and TRBJ2-7; weak D call: TRBD2 (6 bases). Germline V gene sequence: CDR1 SEHNR, CDR2 FQNEAQ (reference sequence). V was shortened by 3 bases and J by 1 base, with 13 bases between the two germline ends. The CDR3 consists of 15 residues. CDR3 sequence: CASSFRDWGSYEQYF. The CDR3 DNA reads as TGTGCCAGCAGCTTTAGGGACTGGGGGTCCTACGAGCAGTACTTC.

Only one count was recorded for this clonotype. This chain connects TRBV9 to TRBJ1-5; D is ambiguous. The germline V gene encodes CDR1 SGDLS and CDR2 YYNGEE. V dropped 3 bases and J dropped 4 bases, with 8 bases sitting between them. The CDR3 totals 13 residues. The CDR3 region is CASSGLANQPQHF. The CDR3 DNA reads TGTGCCAGCAGCGGGTTAGCTAATCAGCCCCAGCATTTT.

This clonotype was counted only a few times. V gene TRBV19 combines with J gene TRBJ2-5, with a tentative D call TRBD1 (6 bases). The CDR3 has 15 amino acids. Trimming cost V 3 bases and J 9 bases, with 20 bases left between them. Germline CDR1 reads LNHDA; CDR2 reads SQIVND (reference sequence). CDR3 nucleotides: TGTGCCAGTAGTATCGTACAGGGCGGTACCGGGGCCCAGTACTTC. Translating it yields CASSIVQGGTGAQYF. The full variable domain, completed using reference TRBV19 and TRBJ2-5, is DGGITQSPKYLFRKEGQNVTLSCEQNLNHDAMYWYRQDPGQGLRLIYYSQIVNDFQKGDIAEGYSVSREKKESFPLTVTSAQKNPTAFYLCASSIVQGGTGAQYFGPGTRLLVL.

Details on this clonotype: At one end the junction does not follow the germline gene, possibly because of a read error. J is TRBJ2-7 and V is TRBV12-3 or TRBV12-4, with TRBD1 matching over 7 bases. This CDR3 is 12 amino acids long. This CDR3 reads CASSTGVDEQDF. As DNA, the CDR3 is TGTGCCAGCAGCACAGGGGTCGACGAGCAGGACTTC.

This clonotype has ten or more counts. The V and J genes are TRBV27 and TRBJ2-7, with 8 bases lining up with TRBD2. There are 14 residues in the CDR3. J lost 2 bases, V lost 7 bases, and 7 bases had no gene match. Germline assignment: CDR1 MNHEY and CDR2 SMNVEV (reference sequence). The CDR3 reads CASMVATSAYEQYF. The DNA of the CDR3 is TGTGCCAGCATGGTAGCGACTAGCGCCTACGAGCAGTACTTC.

This chain connects TRBV12-3 or TRBV12-4 to TRBJ2-1; D gene ambiguous. The CDR3 consists of 16 residues. V was pared by 2 bases and J by 5 bases, with 16 bases between. This CDR3 is CASSLSFGLKDNEQFF. As DNA, the CDR3 is TGTGCCAGCAGTTTATCCTTTGGCCTAAAAGACAATGAGCAGTTCTTC.

This chain joins TRBV20-1 and TRBJ1-2, with D perhaps TRBD1 (6 bases). The germline V and J ends were trimmed by 1 base and 2 bases, with 11 bases remaining between them. Germline V gene data show CDR1 as DFQATT and CDR2 as SNEGSKA (reference sequence). The CDR3 loop spans 14 amino acids. CDR3 DNA sequence: TGCAGTGCTAGAGGAAAGGGGGGGAACTATGGCTACACCTTC. Protein: CSARGKGGNYGYTF.

The chain employs TRBV15 and TRBJ2-7; 7 bases line up with TRBD1. The CDR3 has 17 amino acids. From germline, CDR1 is LNHNV and CDR2 YYDKDF (reference sequence). The J segment lost 3 bases and the V segment lost 3 bases, leaving 14 bases of the junction unmatched. This CDR3 reads CATSSSRSGQSCYEQYF. CDR3 coding DNA: TGTGCCACCAGCAGCTCCAGGTCGGGACAGTCGTGCTACGAGCAGTACTTC.